This entry describes one T cell receptor (beta chain). The antigen remains undetermined. From germline, CDR1 is SQVTM and CDR2 ANQGSEA. V gave up 7 bases and J gave up 4 bases; unmatched junction bases: 6. The CDR3 extends over 12 amino acids. These data belong to a study of shared clonotypes between healthy human individuals. Study-level results: Against clonotypes common to all four donors, non-shared ones had lower generation probabilities. In a few donors, about 5% of naive CD4 clonotypes appeared in common.

As handled by the study authors: Junction-only sequences produced by ImmunoSEQ had no quality scores, so filtering differed. Sequenced by immunoSEQ multiplex PCR; TCRdb stores in-frame clones only, minus some. Clone size and V and J calls were adopted from that table, with D and trimming inferred from the DNA. The sample lists some 2.1 million clones; 85% to 95% were seen once. Sequencing input: naive CD4+ T cells sorted from blood. The subset: CD45RA+ positively selected. The V gene is TRBV29-1, the J gene TRBJ1-2; 7 bases fit TRBD1. This clonotype originated in a man younger than 35 in good health. The CDR3 protein is CSAKTGIYGYTF. The CDR3 nucleotides are TGCAGCGCCAAGACAGGGATCTATGGCTACACCTTC.